The 14 T cell receptor beta chains below were found in one sample sequenced in a study of T cell responses to AZD1222 COVID-19 vaccine. Clones were read by immunoSEQ multiplex PCR, and TCRdb kept only the in-frame ones, dropping some. Among under 150,000 clones listed, 84% were seen once. The sample here was peripheral blood, taken 28 days after the second AZD1222 dose. Receptors originate from an adult who received the AZD1222 COVID-19 vaccine.

The V and J genes are TRBV7-3 and TRBJ2-7, with D possibly matching TRBD2 (6 bases). Looked up from germline, CDR1 is SGHTA and CDR2 is FQGTGA. Trimming cost V 0 bases and J 5 bases, with 8 bases left between them. The CDR3 covers 13 residues. CDR3 residues: CASSLTPGDEQYF. CDR3 DNA: TGTGCCAGCAGCTTAACGCCGGGAGACGAGCAGTACTTC. Together with reference TRBV7-3 and TRBJ2-7, the CDR3 gives the full variable domain: GAGVSQTPSNKVTEKGKYVELRCDPISGHTALYWYRQSLGQGPEFLIYFQGTGAADDSGLPNDRFFAVRPEGSVSTLKIQRTERGDSAVYLCASSLTPGDEQYFGPGTRLTVT.

V and J are TRBV30 and TRBJ1-2; no clear D. V was pared by 3 bases and J by 4 bases, with 9 bases between. CDR1 and CDR2 from the germline V gene are GTSNPN and SVGIG (reference sequence). The CDR3 length is 12 residues. The CDR3 DNA reads as TGTGCCTGGAGGCAGGCGTCCTATGGCTACACCTTC. Residues: CAWRQASYGYTF.

This clone came up once. Compared with germline, one end of the junction differs, possibly owing to a read error. The chain carries TRBV7-7 and TRBJ2-1; TRBD1 might be the D (6 bases). Per the germline V gene, CDR1 is SSHAT and CDR2 is FNYEAQ (reference sequence). The CDR3 is 16 residues long. The CDR3: CASSPGGGLLYNEQFF. The CDR3 nucleotides are TGTGCTAGCAGCCCCGGTGGGGGCCTATTATACAATGAGCAGTTCTTC.

This clone has only one observation. The sample has other DNA sequences that encode this CDR3 too. The rearrangement uses TRBV7-2 and TRBJ2-1; TRBD1 aligns across 8 bases. Germline V CDR1 and CDR2: SGHTA, FQGNSA. Losses at the gene ends were 1 base for V and 2 bases for J; bases not matched to a gene: 1. CDR3 length equals 15 residues. The CDR3: CASSLDRGAYNEQFF. In DNA, the CDR3 is TGTGCCAGCAGCTTAGACAGGGGGGCCTACAATGAGCAGTTCTTC.

The chain uses TRBV30 and TRBJ2-1; possibly TRBD2 for D (5 bases). Germline assignment: CDR1 GTSNPN and CDR2 SVGIG (reference sequence). The CDR3 covers 13 residues. V was trimmed by 2 bases and J by 12 bases, leaving 17 bases between them. This CDR3 reads CAWSKEARLVQFF. CDR3 nucleotides: TGTGCCTGGAGTAAGGAGGCAAGGTTGGTGCAGTTCTTC.

This chain joins TRBV7-2 and TRBJ1-4; 7 nucleotides agree with TRBD1. In germline, CDR1 is SGHTA, CDR2 FQGNSA. Unmatched junction bases numbered 8, after V lost 5 bases and J lost 8 bases. The CDR3 runs 14 residues. CDR3 nucleotides: TGTGCCAGCAGCCGGCAGGGGGGTGGGGAAAAACTGTTTTTT. As protein: CASSRQGGGEKLFF.

The rearrangement links TRBV11-3 to TRBJ2-5, with D perhaps given as TRBD1 or TRBD2 (5 bases each). The CDR3 is 15 amino acids. Germline V gene lookup returns CDR1 SGHNT and CDR2 YENEEA. Trimming removed 3 bases from V and 2 bases from J, with 13 bases in between. The CDR3 reads CASSLGTGPQETQYF. CDR3 DNA: TGTGCCAGCAGCTTGGGAACGGGGCCACAAGAGACCCAGTACTTC.

The rearrangement uses TRBV18 and TRBJ1-6, with D unresolved. Deletions cut 1 base from V and 4 bases from J, with 11 bases between. Germline V gene lookup returns CDR1 KGHSH and CDR2 LQKENI. CDR3 length: 16 residues. CDR3 in amino acids: CASSPLLGAYNSPLHF. As DNA, the CDR3 is TGTGCCAGCTCACCACTATTAGGAGCTTATAATTCACCCCTCCACTTT.

The chain uses TRBV3-1 (or the pseudogene TRBV3-2) and TRBJ1-2; D gene ambiguous. CDR3 length: 15 amino acids. Germline lookup yields CDR1 LGHDT and CDR2 YNNKEL (reference sequence). Trimming removed 3 bases from V and 1 base from J, with 12 bases in between. The CDR3 DNA follows: TGTGCCAGCAGCCAGGGGAGTTGGGGTAACTATGGCTACACCTTC. Translation: CASSQGSWGNYGYTF.

The CDR3 bases are TGTGCCAGCAGCCCCGTTCCGACAGGGAGCTCCTACGAGCAGTACTTC. It specifies CASSPVPTGSSYEQYF. The rearrangement links TRBV5-4 to TRBJ2-7; TRBD1 matches 7 bases. Germline V CDR1 and CDR2: SGHNT, YYREEE (reference sequence). The CDR3 extends over 16 amino acids. Trimming at V came to 4 bases and at J to 0 bases, leaving 10 bases not matched to a gene.

As DNA, the CDR3 is TGTGCCAGCAGACCCACAGGGGGCAGGAACACTGAAGCTTTCTTT. Translated, it gives CASRPTGGRNTEAFF. This chain uses TRBV3-1 (or the pseudogene TRBV3-2) with TRBJ1-1; 9 positions match TRBD1. The CDR3 totals 15 residues. CDR1 LGHDT and CDR2 YNNKEL come from the germline V gene (reference sequence). The trim removed 6 bases at V and 1 base at J, leaving 6 bases unmatched.

The chain combines TRBV9 with TRBJ2-1; the D gene could be TRBD1 or TRBD2 (6 bases each). CDR1 and CDR2 from the germline V gene are SGDLS and YYNGEE. The CDR3 contains 16 residues. V dropped 4 bases and J dropped 0 bases, with 14 bases sitting between them. CDR3 region: CASSPRGGSSYNEQFF. DNA for the CDR3: TGTGCCAGCAGCCCCAGAGGGGGGAGCTCCTACAATGAGCAGTTCTTC.

The chain uses TRBV4-3 and TRBJ1-2; weak D call: TRBD1 (5 bases). The CDR3 length is 16 residues. V lost 1 base to trimming and J lost 2 bases, with 14 bases between them. The germline V gene has CDR1 LGHNA and CDR2 YSLEER. The CDR3, as DNA: TGCGCCAGCAGCCAAGGGGGCGGGATACTAAACTATGGCTACACCTTC. Its protein product is CASSQGGGILNYGYTF.

The rearrangement uses TRBV5-1 and TRBJ2-2; perhaps TRBD2 as D (5 bases). CDR1 is SGHRS and CDR2 is YFSETQ in the germline V gene. The CDR3 runs to 13 residues. Trimming removed 6 bases at V and 4 bases at J, with 10 bases between. CDR3 nucleotide sequence: TGCGCCAGCACCTCTGAGGGCACCGGGGAGCTGTTTTTT. It translates to CASTSEGTGELFF. Supplemented by reference TRBV5-1 and TRBJ2-2, the full variable domain reads KAGVTQTPRYLIKTRGQQVTLSCSPISGHRSVSWYQQTPGQGLQFLFEYFSETQRNKGNFPGRFSGRQFSNSRSEMNVSTLELGDSALYLCASTSEGTGELFFGEGSRLTVL.